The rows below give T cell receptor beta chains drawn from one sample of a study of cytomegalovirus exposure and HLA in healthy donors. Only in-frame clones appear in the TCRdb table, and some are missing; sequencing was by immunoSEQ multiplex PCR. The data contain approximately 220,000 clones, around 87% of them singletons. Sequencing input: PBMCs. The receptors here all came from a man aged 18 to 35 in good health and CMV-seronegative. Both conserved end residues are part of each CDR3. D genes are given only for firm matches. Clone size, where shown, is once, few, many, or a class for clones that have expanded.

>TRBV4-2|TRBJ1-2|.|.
CASSQTGQYSYTF
TGTGCCAGCAGCCAAACCGGACAGTACAGCTACACCTTC
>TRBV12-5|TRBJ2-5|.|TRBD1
CASGSGQGPQETQYF
TGTGCTAGTGGTTCGGGACAGGGACCTCAAGAGACCCAGTACTTC
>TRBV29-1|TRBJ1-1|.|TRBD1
CSARQGANAAFF
TGCAGCGCCCGACAGGGGGCAAATGCGGCTTTCTTT
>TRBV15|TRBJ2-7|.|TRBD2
CATSRETGGPYEQYF
TGTGCCACCAGCAGAGAGACGGGGGGTCCCTACGAGCAGTACTTC
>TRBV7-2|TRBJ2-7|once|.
CASSASGRPQTRYEQYF
TGTGCCAGCAGCGCAAGTGGGCGACCACAAACCAGATACGAGCAGTACTTC
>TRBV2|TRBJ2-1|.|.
CASSDPGETYNEQFF
TGTGCCAGCAGTGATCCAGGGGAAACCTACAATGAGCAGTTCTTC
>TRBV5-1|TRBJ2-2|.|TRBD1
CASSLAGGGSTGELFF
TGCGCCAGCAGCTTGGCAGGGGGCGGCTCCACCGGGGAGCTGTTTTTT
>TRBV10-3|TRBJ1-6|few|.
CAIKVSGVGNSPLHF
TGTGCCATCAAGGTATCGGGTGTTGGTAATTCACCCCTCCACTTT
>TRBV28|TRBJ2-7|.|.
CASRGAFYEQYF
TGTGCCAGCAGAGGAGCCTTCTACGAGCAGTACTTC
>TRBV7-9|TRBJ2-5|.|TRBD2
CASSASSGGAGETQYF
TGTGCCAGCAGCGCCTCTAGCGGGGGGGCCGGAGAGACCCAGTACTTC
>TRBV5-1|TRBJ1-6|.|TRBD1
CASSQRTGTYNSPLHF
TGCGCCAGCAGCCAAAGGACAGGAACCTATAATTCACCCCTCCACTTT
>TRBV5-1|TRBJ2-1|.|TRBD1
CASSTSGGLSNEQFF
TGCGCCAGCAGCACTTCAGGGGGCCTCTCCAATGAGCAGTTCTTC
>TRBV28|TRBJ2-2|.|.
CASSSPRGNTGELFF
TGTGCCAGCAGTTCCCCTAGGGGCAACACCGGGGAGCTGTTTTTT
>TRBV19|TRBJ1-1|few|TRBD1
CASSRQGSEAFF
TGTGCCAGTAGTCGACAGGGTAGTGAAGCTTTCTTT
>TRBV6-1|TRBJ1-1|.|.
CASSGGRNTEAFF
TGTGCCAGCAGTGGCGGGAGGAACACTGAAGCTTTCTTT
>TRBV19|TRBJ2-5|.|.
CASMGRYQETQYF
TGTGCCAGTATGGGGCGGTACCAAGAGACCCAGTACTTC
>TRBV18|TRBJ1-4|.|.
CASSPRQMPTNEKLFF
TGTGCCAGCTCACCACGACAGATGCCAACTAATGAAAAACTGTTTTTT
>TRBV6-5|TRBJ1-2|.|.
CASSLNGVGGYTF
TGTGCCAGCAGTCTTAATGGAGTAGGTGGCTACACCTTC
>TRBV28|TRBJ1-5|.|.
CAGSKNNQPQHF
TGTGCCGGGAGTAAAAACAATCAGCCCCAGCATTTT
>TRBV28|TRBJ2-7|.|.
CASSSLGLNEQYF
TGTGCCAGCAGTTCACTCGGACTGAACGAGCAGTACTTC
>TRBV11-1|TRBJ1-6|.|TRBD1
CASSLPPGQGDSPLHF
TGTGCCAGCAGCTTACCCCCGGGACAGGGTGATTCACCCCTCCACTTT
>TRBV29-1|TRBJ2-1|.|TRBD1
CSAMLGADRGYNEQFF
TGCAGCGCAATGTTGGGGGCCGACAGGGGGTACAATGAGCAGTTCTTC
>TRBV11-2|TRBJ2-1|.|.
CASTETSSYNEQFF
TGTGCCAGCACCGAGACTAGCTCCTACAATGAGCAGTTCTTC
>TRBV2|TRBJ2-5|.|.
CARGPRDQTQYF
TGTGCCAGGGGGCCCAGGGATCAGACCCAGTACTTC
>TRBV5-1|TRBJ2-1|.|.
CASSTLREDEQFF
TGCGCCAGCAGCACACTCAGGGAGGATGAGCAGTTCTTC
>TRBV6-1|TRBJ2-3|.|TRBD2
CATLLAGVATQYF
TGTGCCACACTTCTAGCGGGGGTCGCTACGCAGTATTTT
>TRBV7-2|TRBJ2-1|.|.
CASSLGGGPYNEQFF
TGTGCCAGCAGCTTAGGTGGAGGTCCCTACAATGAGCAGTTCTTC
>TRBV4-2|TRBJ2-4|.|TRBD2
CASSQAGSTGGPPENIQYF
TGTGCCAGCAGCCAAGCGGGCTCAACGGGAGGGCCCCCGGAAAACATTCAGTACTTC